The 4 T cell receptor beta chains below all came from one sample that was sequenced in a study of response to subunit inactivated influenza vaccine. TCRdb analysed the RT-PCR reads with MiXCR anew, one entry per CDR3 protein. The table has 170,000 or so distinct CDR3 sequences, approximately 11% seen once. The sequencing here drew on CD8+ T cells sorted from PBMCs, taken around 25 months after vaccination. The receptors here all came from a man in his fifties or sixties who received an inactivated influenza vaccine.

This clonotype was counted at least ten times. V is TRBV6-2 or TRBV6-3 and J is TRBJ2-1; D is ambiguous. The ends were cut back, 3 bases at V and 1 base at J, with 7 bases in the middle. The CDR3 sequence is 14 residues long. Germline CDR1 is MNHEY and CDR2 is SVGEGT. The DNA for the CDR3 is TGTGCCAGCAGTTATGGAGCGTCCTACAATGAGCAGTTCTTC. This translates into CASSYGASYNEQFF.

The chain recombines TRBV6-2 or TRBV6-3 with TRBJ2-7; D may match TRBD1 or TRBD2 (5 bases each). V lost 6 bases and J 4 bases, leaving 16 bases between the germline ends. The CDR3 length is 14 residues. Germline values: CDR1 MNHEY, CDR2 SVGEGT. The CDR3 DNA follows: TGTGCCAGCAGCCGGGTAGGGACCCCGTACGAGCAGTACTTC. Translation gives CASSRVGTPYEQYF.

The CDR3 DNA follows: TGTGCCAGCAGCTTAGGGGGACCAGCGGGATATGGCTACACCTTC. Protein: CASSLGGPAGYGYTF. The rearrangement links TRBV7-9 to TRBJ1-2, with a possible D match to TRBD1 (5 bases). The germline V gene encodes CDR1 SEHNR and CDR2 FQNEAQ (reference sequence). This CDR3 contains 15 residues. The ends were cut back, 1 base at V and 5 bases at J, with 14 bases in the middle.

This sequence joins TRBV27 and TRBJ2-1; D is perhaps TRBD2 (5 bases). Trimming took 4 bases from V and 1 from J, leaving 11 bases between them. The CDR3 has 15 amino acids. From germline, CDR1 is MNHEY and CDR2 SMNVEV (reference sequence). The CDR3 nucleotides are TGTGCCAGCAGTTCTCGTCGGAGGTCCTACAATGAGCAGTTCTTC. This translates into CASSSRRRSYNEQFF.